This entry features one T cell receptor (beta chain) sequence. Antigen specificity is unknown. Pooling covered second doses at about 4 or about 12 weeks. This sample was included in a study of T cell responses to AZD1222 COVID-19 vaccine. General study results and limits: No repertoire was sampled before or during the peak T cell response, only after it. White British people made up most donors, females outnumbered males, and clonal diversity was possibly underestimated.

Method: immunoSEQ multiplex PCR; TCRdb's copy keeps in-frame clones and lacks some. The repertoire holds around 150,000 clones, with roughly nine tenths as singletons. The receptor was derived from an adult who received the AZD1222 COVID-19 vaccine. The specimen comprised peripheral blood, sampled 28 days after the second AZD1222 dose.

The chain's CDR3 is CASTEASRGIQYF. CDR3 sequence (DNA): TGCGCCAGCACAGAGGCGAGCAGGGGCATTCAGTACTTC. J is TRBJ2-4 and V is TRBV5-1; D is perhaps TRBD1 (6 bases). V was cut by 6 bases and J by 9 bases, with 16 bases left in between. Germline CDR1 is SGHRS and CDR2 is YFSETQ. This CDR3 is 13 amino acids long.